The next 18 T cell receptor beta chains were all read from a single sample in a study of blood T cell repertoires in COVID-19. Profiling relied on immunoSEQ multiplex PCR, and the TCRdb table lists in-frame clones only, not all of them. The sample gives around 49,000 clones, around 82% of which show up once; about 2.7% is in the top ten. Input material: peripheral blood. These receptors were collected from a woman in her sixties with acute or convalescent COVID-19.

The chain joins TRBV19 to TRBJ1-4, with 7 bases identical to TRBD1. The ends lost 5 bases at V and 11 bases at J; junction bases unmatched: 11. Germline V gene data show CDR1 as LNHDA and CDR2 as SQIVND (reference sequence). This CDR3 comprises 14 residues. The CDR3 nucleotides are TGTGCCAGTAGTGCCGGACAGGCGAATTGGAAACTGTTTTTT. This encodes CASSAGQANWKLFF.

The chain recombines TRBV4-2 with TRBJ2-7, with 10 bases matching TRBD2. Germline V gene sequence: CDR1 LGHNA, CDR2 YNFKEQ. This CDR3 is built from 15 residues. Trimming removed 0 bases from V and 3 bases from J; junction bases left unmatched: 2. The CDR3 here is CASSQEVAGGYEQYF. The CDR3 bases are TGTGCCAGCAGCCAAGAGGTAGCGGGGGGCTACGAGCAGTACTTC.

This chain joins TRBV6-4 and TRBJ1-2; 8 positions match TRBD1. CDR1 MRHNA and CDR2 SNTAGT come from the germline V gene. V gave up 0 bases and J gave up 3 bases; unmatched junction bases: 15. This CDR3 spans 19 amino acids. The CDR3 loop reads CASSDSSRTGWVRDYGYTF. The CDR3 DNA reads TGTGCCAGCAGTGACTCGAGCCGGACAGGGTGGGTTCGGGACTATGGCTACACCTTC.

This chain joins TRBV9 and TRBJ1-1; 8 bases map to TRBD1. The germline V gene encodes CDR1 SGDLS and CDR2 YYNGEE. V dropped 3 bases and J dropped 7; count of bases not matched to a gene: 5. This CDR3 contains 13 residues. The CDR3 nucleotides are TGTGCCAGCAGCGCAGGACAGGGAGTTGAAGCTTTCTTT. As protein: CASSAGQGVEAFF.

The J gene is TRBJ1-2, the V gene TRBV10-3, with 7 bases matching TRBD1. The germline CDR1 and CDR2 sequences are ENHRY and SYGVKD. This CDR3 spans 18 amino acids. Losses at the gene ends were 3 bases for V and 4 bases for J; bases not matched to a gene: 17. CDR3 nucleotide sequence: TGTGCCATCAGTGATCAACCCCTTAGGGCAAACAGGGGCTATGGCTACACCTTC. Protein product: CAISDQPLRANRGYGYTF.

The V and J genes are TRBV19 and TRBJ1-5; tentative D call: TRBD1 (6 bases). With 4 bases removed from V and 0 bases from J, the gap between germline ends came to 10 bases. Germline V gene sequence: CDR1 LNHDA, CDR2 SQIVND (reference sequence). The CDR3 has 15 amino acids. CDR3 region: CASSNRAHSNQPQHF. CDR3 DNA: TGTGCCAGTAGTAACAGGGCTCATAGCAATCAGCCCCAGCATTTT.

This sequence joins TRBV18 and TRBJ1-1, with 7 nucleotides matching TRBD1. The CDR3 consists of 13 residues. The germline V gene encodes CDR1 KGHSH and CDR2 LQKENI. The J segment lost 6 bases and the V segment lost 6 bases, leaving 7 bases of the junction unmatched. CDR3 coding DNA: TGTGCCAGCTCGCGGACAGGTCGGTCTGAAGCTTTCTTT. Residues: CASSRTGRSEAFF.

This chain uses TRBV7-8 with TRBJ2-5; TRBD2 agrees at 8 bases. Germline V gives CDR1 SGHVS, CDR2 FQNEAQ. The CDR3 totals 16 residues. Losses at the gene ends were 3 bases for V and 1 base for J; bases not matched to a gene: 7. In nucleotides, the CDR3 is TGTGCCAGCAGCTTGCGGGGGGCACCTGGCCAAGAGACCCAGTACTTC. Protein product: CASSLRGAPGQETQYF.

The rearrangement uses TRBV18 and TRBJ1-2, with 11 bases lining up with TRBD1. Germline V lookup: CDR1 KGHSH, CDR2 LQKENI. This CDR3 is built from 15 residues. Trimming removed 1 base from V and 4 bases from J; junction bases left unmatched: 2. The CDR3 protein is CASSPRDRGSYGYTF. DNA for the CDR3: TGTGCCAGCTCACCACGGGACAGGGGGTCCTATGGCTACACCTTC. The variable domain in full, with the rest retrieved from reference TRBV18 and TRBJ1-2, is NAGVMQNPRHLVRRRGQEARLRCSPMKGHSHVYWYRQLPEEGLKFMVYLQKENIIDESGMPKERFSAEFPKEGPSILRIQQVVRGDSAAYFCASSPRDRGSYGYTFGSGTRLTVV.

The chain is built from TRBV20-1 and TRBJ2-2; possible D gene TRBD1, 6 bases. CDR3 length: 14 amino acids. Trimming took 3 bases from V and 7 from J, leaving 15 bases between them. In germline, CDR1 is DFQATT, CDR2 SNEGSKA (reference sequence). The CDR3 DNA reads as TGCAGTGCTAGTTTTGGGGGCCGGGGCGGGGAGCTGTTTTTT. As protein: CSASFGGRGGELFF.

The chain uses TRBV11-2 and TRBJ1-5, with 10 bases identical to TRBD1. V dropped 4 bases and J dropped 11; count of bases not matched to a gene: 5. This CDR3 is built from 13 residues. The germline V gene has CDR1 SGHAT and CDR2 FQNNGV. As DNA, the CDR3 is TGTGCCAGCAGCTACGGACAGGGGGGATCCCAGCATTTT. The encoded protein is CASSYGQGGSQHF.

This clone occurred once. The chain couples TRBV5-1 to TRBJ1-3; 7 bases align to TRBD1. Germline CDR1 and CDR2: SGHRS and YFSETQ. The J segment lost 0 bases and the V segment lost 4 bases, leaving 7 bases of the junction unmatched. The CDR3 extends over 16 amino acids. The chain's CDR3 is CASSRGQSSSGNTIYF. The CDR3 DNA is TGCGCCAGCAGCAGGGGACAGTCGAGCTCTGGAAACACCATATATTTT.

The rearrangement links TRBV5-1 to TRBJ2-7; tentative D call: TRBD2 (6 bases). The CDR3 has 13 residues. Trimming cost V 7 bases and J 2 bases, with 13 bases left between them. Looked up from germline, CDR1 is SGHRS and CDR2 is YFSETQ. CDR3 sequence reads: CASRGEDAYEQYF. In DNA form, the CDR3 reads TGCGCCAGCCGTGGGGAGGATGCCTACGAGCAGTACTTC.

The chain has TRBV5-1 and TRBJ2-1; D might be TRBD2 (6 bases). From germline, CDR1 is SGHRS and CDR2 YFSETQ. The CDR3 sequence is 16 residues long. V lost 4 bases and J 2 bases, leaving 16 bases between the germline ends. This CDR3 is CASSPTVAAPYNEQFF. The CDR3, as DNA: TGCGCCAGCAGCCCCACCGTAGCGGCCCCCTACAATGAGCAGTTCTTC.

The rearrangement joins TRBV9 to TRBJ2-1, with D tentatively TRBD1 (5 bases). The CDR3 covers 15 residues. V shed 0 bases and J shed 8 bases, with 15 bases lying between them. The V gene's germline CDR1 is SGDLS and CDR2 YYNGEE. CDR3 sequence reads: CASSVEGLVTDEQFF. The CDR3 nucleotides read TGTGCCAGCAGCGTAGAGGGGCTAGTCACGGATGAGCAGTTCTTC. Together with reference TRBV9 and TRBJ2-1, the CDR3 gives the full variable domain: DSGVTQTPKHLITATGQRVTLRCSPRSGDLSVYWYQQSLDQGLQFLIQYYNGEERAKGNILERFSAQQFPDLHSELNLSSLELGDSALYFCASSVEGLVTDEQFFGPGTRLTVL.

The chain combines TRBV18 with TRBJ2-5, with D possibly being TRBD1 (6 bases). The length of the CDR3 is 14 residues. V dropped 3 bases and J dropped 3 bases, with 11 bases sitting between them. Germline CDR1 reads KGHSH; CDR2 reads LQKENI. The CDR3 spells CASSPGATEETQYF. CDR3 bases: TGTGCCAGCTCACCGGGGGCCACAGAAGAGACCCAGTACTTC.

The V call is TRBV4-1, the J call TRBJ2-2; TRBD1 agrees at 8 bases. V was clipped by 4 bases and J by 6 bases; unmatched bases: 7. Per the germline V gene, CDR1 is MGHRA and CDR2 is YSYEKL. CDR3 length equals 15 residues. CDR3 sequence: CASSPGRGRPGELFF. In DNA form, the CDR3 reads TGCGCCAGCAGCCCTGGCAGGGGGCGCCCCGGGGAGCTGTTTTTT.

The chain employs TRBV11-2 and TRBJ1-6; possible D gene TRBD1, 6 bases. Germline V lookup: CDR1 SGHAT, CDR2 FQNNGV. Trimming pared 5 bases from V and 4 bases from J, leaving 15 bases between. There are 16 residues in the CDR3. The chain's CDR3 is CASSPRMGAYNSPLHF. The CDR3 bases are TGTGCCAGCAGCCCTAGGATGGGGGCTTATAATTCACCCCTCCACTTT.